The clone carrying this T cell receptor (beta chain) came up once. Antigen specificity is unknown. The data were obtained in a study of T cell responses to AZD1222 COVID-19 vaccine. Sequenced by immunoSEQ multiplex PCR; TCRdb stores in-frame clones only, minus some. The sample includes 120,000 or so clones, roughly 82% seen only once; the top ten take roughly a quarter. General observations from the study: Spike-specific TCR breadth and depth were elevated following two AZD1222 doses.

Specimen: peripheral blood, collected 28 days after the second AZD1222 dose. This TCR was sampled from an adult who received the AZD1222 COVID-19 vaccine.

Written as DNA, the CDR3 is TGCGCCAGCAGCTTGGTGGCGGGGGTCCTGAGGGCCAACGTCCTGACTTTC. Translation gives CASSLVAGVLRANVLTF. This sequence joins TRBV5-1 and TRBJ2-6; 7 bases map to TRBD2. Germline V lookup: CDR1 SGHRS, CDR2 YFSETQ. With V trimmed by 0 bases and J by 5 bases, 8 bases remained unmatched. This CDR3 is 17 amino acids long.